These 6 T cell receptor beta chains originate from one sample sequenced in a study of CXCR3-negative and CXCR3-positive naive CD8 T cells. With UMI labels, 5' RACE was used to prepare the TRB cDNA libraries. TCRdb reprocessed the 5' RACE reads and stores each CDR3 protein as one record, lacking DNA. This repertoire includes over 100,000 distinct CDR3 sequences. Sequenced: naive CXCR3- CD8+ T cells from blood. The subset is: CD45RO-CCR7+CD27+CD95- naive CD8+ T cells lacking CXCR3 (TNR3-). The receptors come from a human donor in good health. Some clones in this sample may be carry-over from other donors' samples.

The genes are TRBV27 and TRBJ2-7; TCRdb lists TRBD2, though no DNA is available to test this call. Germline V gene data show CDR1 as MNHEY and CDR2 as SMNVEV (reference sequence). The CDR3 runs to 13 residues. The CDR3: CASREGRNYEQYF.

The rearrangement joins TRBV29-1 to TRBJ2-1; the D gene TCRdb calls, TRBD1, cannot be checked with no DNA. Germline V gene lookup returns CDR1 SQVTM and CDR2 ANQGSEA. The CDR3 is 13 residues long. CDR3 residues: CSVQGGAGPEQFF.

The genes are TRBV7-9 and TRBJ1-2. CDR3 length: 11 amino acids. Germline assignment: CDR1 SEHNR and CDR2 FQNEAQ (reference sequence). CDR3 residues: CASSFGVSYTF.

The genes are TRBV12-3 or TRBV12-4 and TRBJ2-5. The CDR3 consists of 11 residues. CDR3 sequence: CASSLSGTQYF.

The chain has TRBV21-1 and TRBJ2-1; TCRdb's D call, TRBD1, is unchecked because there is no DNA. TRBV21-1 corresponds to a pseudogene. The CDR3 covers 17 residues. The CDR3 loop reads CHQFDRGRSISYNEQFF.

V gene TRBV3-1 combines with J gene TRBJ2-7; the D gene TCRdb calls, TRBD1, cannot be checked with no DNA. CDR1 and CDR2 from the germline V gene are LGHDT and YNNKEL (reference sequence). The CDR3 runs to 14 residues. This chain's CDR3 is CASSQARGPWEQYF.